Below are 8 T cell receptor beta chains sequenced from a single sample in a study of T cells in localized non-small cell lung cancer. Profiling relied on immunoSEQ multiplex PCR, and the TCRdb table lists in-frame clones only, not all of them. The repertoire holds 65,000 or so clones, with 80% to 90% as singletons. This material consisted of PBMCs, taken before any cancer treatment. The receptor set was obtained from a man aged 40 to 75 with stage II lung adenocarcinoma.

The chain links TRBV5-4 to TRBJ1-2, with D uncertain. This CDR3 region has 14 residues. CDR1 is SGHNT and CDR2 is YYREEE in the germline V gene (reference sequence). V was cut by 2 bases and J by 10 bases, with 18 bases left in between. In DNA, the CDR3 is TGTGCCAGCAGCTTAGTGGAGGTAAAGGGAAACTACACCTTC. Protein product: CASSLVEVKGNYTF.

This chain links TRBV7-8 with TRBJ2-7, with D possibly TRBD1 on 6 matching bases. V was trimmed by 5 bases and J by 7 bases, leaving 15 bases between them. Germline V gives CDR1 SGHVS, CDR2 FQNEAQ. This CDR3 spans 13 amino acids. The CDR3 DNA follows: TGTGCCAGCAGCCCGGGACAAACGAGGGAGCAGTACTTC. This gives the protein CASSPGQTREQYF.

The rearrangement uses TRBV2 and TRBJ2-1, with TRBD2 matching over 13 bases. The CDR3 runs to 14 residues. Per the germline V gene, CDR1 is SNHLY and CDR2 is FYNNEI. The V gene end was trimmed by 6 bases and the J gene end by 9 bases; junction bases not matched to a gene: 5. This chain's CDR3 is CASRLAGGRGEQFF. The CDR3 coding sequence is TGTGCCAGCAGACTAGCGGGAGGGCGGGGTGAGCAGTTCTTC. The complete variable domain, with remaining parts taken from reference TRBV2 and TRBJ2-1, reads EPEVTQTPSHQVTQMGQEVILRCVPISNHLYFYWYRQILGQKVEFLVSFYNNEISEKSEIFDDQFSVERPDGSNFTLKIRSTKLEDSAMYFCASRLAGGRGEQFFGPGTRLTVL.

This clone was counted a single time. This sequence joins TRBV6-1 and TRBJ2-7; 10 positions match TRBD1. The CDR3 totals 14 residues. Germline V gene lookup returns CDR1 MNHNS and CDR2 SASEGT. Losses at the gene ends were 7 bases for V and 4 bases for J; bases not matched to a gene: 7. DNA for the CDR3: TGTGCCAGCAAACTGAGGGACAGGGGTTACGAGCAGTACTTC. Amino acid sequence: CASKLRDRGYEQYF.

The chain links TRBV6-5 to TRBJ1-2, with a tentative D call TRBD1 (6 bases). The CDR3 spans 15 residues. The V gene lost 0 bases and the J gene lost 11 bases, with 19 bases spanning the gap. Germline values: CDR1 MNHEY, CDR2 SVGAGI. Here the CDR3 DNA reads TGTGCCAGCAGTTACTCTGACAGGAGGGCCATGGGTTACACCTTC. Protein product: CASSYSDRRAMGYTF.

The chain carries TRBV10-3 and TRBJ2-5; 11 nucleotides line up with TRBD1. The CDR3 runs to 14 residues. J lost 2 bases, V lost 10 bases, and 6 bases had no gene match. Germline assignment: CDR1 ENHRY and CDR2 SYGVKD. Here the CDR3 reads CATSDRGPQETQYF. The CDR3 DNA follows: TGTGCCACCTCGGACAGGGGGCCTCAAGAGACCCAGTACTTC.

The J gene is TRBJ2-7, the V gene TRBV19; TRBD2 aligns across 10 bases. There are 16 residues in the CDR3. The junction had 4 bases not matched to a gene; V was cut back by 1 base and J by 1 base. CDR1 and CDR2 (germline): LNHDA, SQIVND (reference sequence). This CDR3 is CASSIGASGGSYEQYF. CDR3 sequence (DNA): TGTGCCAGTAGTATAGGCGCTAGCGGGGGATCCTACGAGCAGTACTTC.

V and J are TRBV7-9 and TRBJ2-7, with 8 bases identical to TRBD2. The CDR3 sequence is 14 residues long. With V trimmed by 5 bases and J by 7 bases, 10 bases remained unmatched. The V gene's germline CDR1 is SEHNR and CDR2 FQNEAQ (reference sequence). The CDR3 loop is CASSLREGSWEQYF. CDR3 bases: TGTGCCAGCAGCCTCCGGGAGGGGTCATGGGAGCAGTACTTC. Variable domain in full (rest from reference TRBV7-9 and TRBJ2-7): DTGVSQNPRHKITKRGQNVTFRCDPISEHNRLYWYRQTLGQGPEFLTYFQNEAQLEKSRLLSDRFSAERPKGSFSTLEIQRTEQGDSAMYLCASSLREGSWEQYFGPGTRLTVT.